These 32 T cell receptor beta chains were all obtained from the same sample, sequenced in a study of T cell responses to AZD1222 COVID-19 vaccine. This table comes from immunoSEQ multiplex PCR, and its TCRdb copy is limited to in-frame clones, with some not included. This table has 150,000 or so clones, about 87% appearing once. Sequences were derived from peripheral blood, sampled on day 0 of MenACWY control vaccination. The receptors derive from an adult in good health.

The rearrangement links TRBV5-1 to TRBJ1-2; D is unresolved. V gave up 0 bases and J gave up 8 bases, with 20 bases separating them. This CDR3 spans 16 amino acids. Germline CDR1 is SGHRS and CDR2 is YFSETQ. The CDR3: CASSLANRSPGGGYTF. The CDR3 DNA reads TGCGCCAGCAGCTTGGCCAATCGTTCCCCAGGAGGAGGCTACACCTTC.

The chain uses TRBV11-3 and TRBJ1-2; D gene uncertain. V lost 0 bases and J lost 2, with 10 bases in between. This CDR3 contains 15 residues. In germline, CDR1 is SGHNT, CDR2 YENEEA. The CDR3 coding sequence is TGTGCCAGCAGCTTAGATCGAGGTGTCAACTATGGCTACACCTTC. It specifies CASSLDRGVNYGYTF. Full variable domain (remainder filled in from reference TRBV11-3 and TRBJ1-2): EAGVVQSPRYKIIEKKQPVAFWCNPISGHNTLYWYLQNLGQGPELLIRYENEEAVDDSQLPKDRFSAERLKGVDSTLKIQPAELGDSAVYLCASSLDRGVNYGYTFGSGTRLTVV.

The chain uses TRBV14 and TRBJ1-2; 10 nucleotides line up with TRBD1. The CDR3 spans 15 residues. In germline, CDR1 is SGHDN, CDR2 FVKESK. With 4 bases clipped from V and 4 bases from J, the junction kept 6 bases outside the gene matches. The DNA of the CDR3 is TGTGCCAGCAGCCGGGACAGGGGAAGCGGCTATGGCTACACCTTC. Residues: CASSRDRGSGYGYTF.

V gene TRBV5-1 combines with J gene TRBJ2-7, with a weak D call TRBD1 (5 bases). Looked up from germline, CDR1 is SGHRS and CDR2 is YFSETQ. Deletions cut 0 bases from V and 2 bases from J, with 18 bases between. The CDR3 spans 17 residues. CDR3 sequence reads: CASSLAFFRVEAYEQYF. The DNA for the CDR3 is TGCGCCAGCAGCTTGGCTTTTTTCAGGGTTGAGGCCTACGAGCAGTACTTC.

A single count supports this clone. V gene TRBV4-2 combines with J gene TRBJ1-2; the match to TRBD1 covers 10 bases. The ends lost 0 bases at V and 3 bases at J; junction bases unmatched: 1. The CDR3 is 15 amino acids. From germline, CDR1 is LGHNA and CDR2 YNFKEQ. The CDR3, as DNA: TGTGCCAGCAGCCAAGAGACAGGGGGCGACTATGGCTACACCTTC. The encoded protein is CASSQETGGDYGYTF.

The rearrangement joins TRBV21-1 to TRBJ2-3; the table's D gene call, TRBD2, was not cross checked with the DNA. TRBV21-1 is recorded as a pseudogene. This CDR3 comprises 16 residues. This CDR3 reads CASTPTAGQSTDTQYF. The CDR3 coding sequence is TGTGCCAGCACCCCAACAGCGGGGCAGTCTACAGATACGCAGTATTTT.

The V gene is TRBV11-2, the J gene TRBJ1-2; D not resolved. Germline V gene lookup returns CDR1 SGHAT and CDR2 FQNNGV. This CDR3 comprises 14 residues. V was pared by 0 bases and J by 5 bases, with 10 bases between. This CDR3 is CASSLDPTYYGYTF. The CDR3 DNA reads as TGTGCCAGCAGCTTAGATCCGACGTATTATGGCTACACCTTC. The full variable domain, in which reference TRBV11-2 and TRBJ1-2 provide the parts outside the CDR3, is EAGVAQSPRYKIIEKRQSVAFWCNPISGHATLYWYQQILGQGPKLLIQFQNNGVVDDSQLPKDRFSAERLKGVDSTLKIQPAKLEDSAVYLCASSLDPTYYGYTFGSGTRLTVV.

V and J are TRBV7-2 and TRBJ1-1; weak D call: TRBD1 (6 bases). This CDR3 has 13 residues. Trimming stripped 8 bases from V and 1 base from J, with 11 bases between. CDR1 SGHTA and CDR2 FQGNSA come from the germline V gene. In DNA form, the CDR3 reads TGTGCCAGCTCCCGGGGGCAGAACACTGAAGCTTTCTTT. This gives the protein CASSRGQNTEAFF.

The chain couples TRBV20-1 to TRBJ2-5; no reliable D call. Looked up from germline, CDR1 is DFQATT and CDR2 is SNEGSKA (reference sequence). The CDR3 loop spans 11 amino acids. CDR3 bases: TGCAGCTCGACTCGAAAAGAGACCCAGTACTTC. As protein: CSSTRKETQYF.

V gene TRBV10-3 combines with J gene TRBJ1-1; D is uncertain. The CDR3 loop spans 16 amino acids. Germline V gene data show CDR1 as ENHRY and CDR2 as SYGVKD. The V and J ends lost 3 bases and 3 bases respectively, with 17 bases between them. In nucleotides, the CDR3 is TGTGCCATCAGTGACCACGACGTAACAGTTTACACTGAAGCTTTCTTT. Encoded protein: CAISDHDVTVYTEAFF.

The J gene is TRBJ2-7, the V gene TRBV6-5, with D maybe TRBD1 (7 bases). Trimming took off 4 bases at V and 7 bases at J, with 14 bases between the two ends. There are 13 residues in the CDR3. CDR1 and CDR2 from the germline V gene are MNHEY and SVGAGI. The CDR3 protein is CASSFIQGTEQYF. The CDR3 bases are TGTGCCAGCAGTTTCATACAGGGGACTGAGCAGTACTTC.

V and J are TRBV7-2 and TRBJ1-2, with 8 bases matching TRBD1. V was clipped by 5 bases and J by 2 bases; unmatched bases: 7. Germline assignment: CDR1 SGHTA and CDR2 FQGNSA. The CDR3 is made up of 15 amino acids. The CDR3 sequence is CASSRGQGPNYGYTF. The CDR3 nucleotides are TGTGCCAGCAGCCGCGGACAGGGTCCCAACTATGGCTACACCTTC.

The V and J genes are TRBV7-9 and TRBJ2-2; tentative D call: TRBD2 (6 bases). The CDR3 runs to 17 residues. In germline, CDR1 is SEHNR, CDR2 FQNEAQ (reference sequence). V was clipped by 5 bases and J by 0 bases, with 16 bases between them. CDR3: CASSPLGRGTNTGELFF. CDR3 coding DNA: TGTGCCAGCAGCCCTCTCGGGCGGGGCACGAACACCGGGGAGCTGTTTTTT.

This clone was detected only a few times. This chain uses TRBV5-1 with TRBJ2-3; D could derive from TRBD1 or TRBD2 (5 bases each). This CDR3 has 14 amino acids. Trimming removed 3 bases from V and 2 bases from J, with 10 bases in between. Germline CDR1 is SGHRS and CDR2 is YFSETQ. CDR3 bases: TGCGCCAGCAGCTCTAGGGACCTCACAGATACGCAGTATTTT. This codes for CASSSRDLTDTQYF.

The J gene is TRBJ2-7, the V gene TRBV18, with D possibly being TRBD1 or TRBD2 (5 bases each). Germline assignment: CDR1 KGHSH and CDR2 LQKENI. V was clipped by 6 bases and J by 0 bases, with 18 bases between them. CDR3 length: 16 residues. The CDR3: CASSPTGTSGSYEQYF. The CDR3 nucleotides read TGTGCCAGCTCCCCAACCGGGACGTCGGGCTCCTACGAGCAGTACTTC.

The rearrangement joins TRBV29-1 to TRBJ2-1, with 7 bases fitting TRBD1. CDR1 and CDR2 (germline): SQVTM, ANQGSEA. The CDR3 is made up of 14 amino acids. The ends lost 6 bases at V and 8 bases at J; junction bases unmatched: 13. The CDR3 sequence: CSVYGARGMDEQFF. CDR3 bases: TGCAGCGTGTATGGGGCCAGGGGGATGGATGAGCAGTTCTTC.

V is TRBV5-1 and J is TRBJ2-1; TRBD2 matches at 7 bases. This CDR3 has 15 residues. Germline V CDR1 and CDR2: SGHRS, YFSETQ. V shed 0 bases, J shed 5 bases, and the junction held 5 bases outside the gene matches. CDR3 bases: TGCGCCAGCAGCTTGGTGGGGGAGGGGCACAATGAGCAGTTCTTC. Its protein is CASSLVGEGHNEQFF.

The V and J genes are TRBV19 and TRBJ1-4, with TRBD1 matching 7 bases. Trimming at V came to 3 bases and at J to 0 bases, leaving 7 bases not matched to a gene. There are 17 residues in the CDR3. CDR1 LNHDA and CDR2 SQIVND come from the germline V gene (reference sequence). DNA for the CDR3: TGTGCCAGTAGTATCCAGGGACAGTTAACAACTAATGAAAAACTGTTTTTT. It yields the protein CASSIQGQLTTNEKLFF.

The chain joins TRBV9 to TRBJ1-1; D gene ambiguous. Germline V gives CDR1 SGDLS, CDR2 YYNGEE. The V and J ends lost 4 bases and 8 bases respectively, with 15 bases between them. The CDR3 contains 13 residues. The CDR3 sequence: CASSPGLPVEAFF. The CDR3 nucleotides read TGTGCCAGCAGCCCAGGCCTGCCGGTCGAAGCTTTCTTT.

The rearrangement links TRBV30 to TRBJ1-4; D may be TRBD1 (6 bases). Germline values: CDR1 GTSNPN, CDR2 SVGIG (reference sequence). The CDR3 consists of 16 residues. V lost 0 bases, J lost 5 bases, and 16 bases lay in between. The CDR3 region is CAWSVSRAGVNEKLFF. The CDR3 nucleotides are TGTGCCTGGAGTGTAAGCCGGGCAGGGGTAAATGAAAAACTGTTTTTT. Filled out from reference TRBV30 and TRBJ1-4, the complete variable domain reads SQTIHQWPATLVQPVGSPLSLECTVEGTSNPNLYWYRQAAGRGLQLLFYSVGIGQISSEVPQNLSASRPQDRQFILSSKKLLLSDSGFYLCAWSVSRAGVNEKLFFGSGTQLSVL.

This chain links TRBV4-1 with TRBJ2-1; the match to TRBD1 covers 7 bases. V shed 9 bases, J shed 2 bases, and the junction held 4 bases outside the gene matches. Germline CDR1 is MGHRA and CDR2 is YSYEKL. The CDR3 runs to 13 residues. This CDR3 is CASRQGPYNEQFF. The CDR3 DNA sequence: TGCGCCAGTAGACAGGGACCCTACAATGAGCAGTTCTTC.

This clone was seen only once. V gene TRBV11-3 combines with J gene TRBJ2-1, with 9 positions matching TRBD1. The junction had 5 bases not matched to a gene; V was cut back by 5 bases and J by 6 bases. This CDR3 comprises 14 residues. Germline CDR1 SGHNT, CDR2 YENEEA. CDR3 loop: CASSARQGVNEQFF. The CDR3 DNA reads TGTGCCAGCAGCGCCCGACAGGGGGTCAATGAGCAGTTCTTC.

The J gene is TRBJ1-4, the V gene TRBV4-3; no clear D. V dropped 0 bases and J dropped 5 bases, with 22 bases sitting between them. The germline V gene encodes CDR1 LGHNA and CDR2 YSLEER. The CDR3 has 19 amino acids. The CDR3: CASSQERPLQRAANEKLFF. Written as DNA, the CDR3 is TGCGCCAGCAGCCAAGAGCGGCCTCTTCAACGGGCCGCGAATGAAAAACTGTTTTTT.

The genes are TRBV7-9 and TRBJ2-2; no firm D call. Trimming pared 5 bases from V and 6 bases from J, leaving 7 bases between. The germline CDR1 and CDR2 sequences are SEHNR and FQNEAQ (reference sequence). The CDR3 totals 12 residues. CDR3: CASSPEAGELFF. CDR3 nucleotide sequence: TGTGCCAGCAGCCCGGAAGCCGGGGAGCTGTTTTTT.

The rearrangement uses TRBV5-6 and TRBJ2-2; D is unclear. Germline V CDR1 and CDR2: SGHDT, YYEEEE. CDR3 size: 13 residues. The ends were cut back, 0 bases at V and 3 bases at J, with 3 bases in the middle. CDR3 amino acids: CASSLADTGELFF. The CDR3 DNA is TGTGCCAGCAGCTTGGCGGACACCGGGGAGCTGTTTTTT.

The CDR3 here is CAWTSNTGELFF. As DNA, the CDR3 is TGTGCCTGGACTTCGAACACCGGGGAGCTGTTTTTT. V and J are TRBV30 and TRBJ2-2, with D uncertain. The V gene lost 4 bases and the J gene lost 0 bases, with 3 bases spanning the gap. This CDR3 contains 12 residues. CDR1 GTSNPN and CDR2 SVGIG come from the germline V gene (reference sequence).

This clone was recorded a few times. The DNA for the CDR3 is TGTGCCTGGAGTCCCCCATCCTCCTACGAGCAGTACTTC. Encoded protein: CAWSPPSSYEQYF. J is TRBJ2-7 and V is TRBV30; D is undetermined. The CDR3 loop spans 13 amino acids. With 2 bases removed from V and 0 bases from J, the gap between germline ends came to 8 bases. Germline lookup yields CDR1 GTSNPN and CDR2 SVGIG (reference sequence).

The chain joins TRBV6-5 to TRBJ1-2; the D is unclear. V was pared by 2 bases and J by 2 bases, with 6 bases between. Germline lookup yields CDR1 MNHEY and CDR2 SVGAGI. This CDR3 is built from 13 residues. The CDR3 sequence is CASSYRLNYGYTF. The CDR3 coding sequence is TGTGCCAGCAGTTACCGGCTCAACTATGGCTACACCTTC.

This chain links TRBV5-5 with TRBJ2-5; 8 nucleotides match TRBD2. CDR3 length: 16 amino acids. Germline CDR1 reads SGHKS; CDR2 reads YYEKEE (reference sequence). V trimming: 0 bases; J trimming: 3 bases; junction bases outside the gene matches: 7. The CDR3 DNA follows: TGTGCCAGCAGCTTGGGACTAGTCGGGAGGGAAGAGACCCAGTACTTC. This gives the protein CASSLGLVGREETQYF.

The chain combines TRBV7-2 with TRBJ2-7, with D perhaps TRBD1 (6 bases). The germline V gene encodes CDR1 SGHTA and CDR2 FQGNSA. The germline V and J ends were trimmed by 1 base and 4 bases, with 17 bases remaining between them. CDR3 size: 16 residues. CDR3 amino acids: CASSLVASMGAYEQYF. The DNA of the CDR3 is TGTGCCAGCAGCTTAGTCGCTTCCATGGGGGCTTACGAGCAGTACTTC.

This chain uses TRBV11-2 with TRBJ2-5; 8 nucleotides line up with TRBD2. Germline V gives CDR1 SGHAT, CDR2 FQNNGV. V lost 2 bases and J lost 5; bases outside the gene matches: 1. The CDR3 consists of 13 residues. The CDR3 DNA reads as TGTGCCAGCAGCTTACCGGGGGGGGAGACCCAGTACTTC. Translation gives CASSLPGGETQYF. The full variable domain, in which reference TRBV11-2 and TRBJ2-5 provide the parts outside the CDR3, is EAGVAQSPRYKIIEKRQSVAFWCNPISGHATLYWYQQILGQGPKLLIQFQNNGVVDDSQLPKDRFSAERLKGVDSTLKIQPAKLEDSAVYLCASSLPGGETQYFGPGTRLLVL.

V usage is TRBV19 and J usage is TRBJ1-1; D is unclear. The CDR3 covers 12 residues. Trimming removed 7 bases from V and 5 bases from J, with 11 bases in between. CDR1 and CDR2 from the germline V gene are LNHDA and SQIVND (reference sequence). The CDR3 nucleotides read TGTGCCAGTACCATGGGATGGACTGAAGCTTTCTTT. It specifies CASTMGWTEAFF.